The present entry profiles one T cell receptor (beta chain) with its context. The sample comes from a study of blood T cell repertoires in COVID-19. Background on the study: COVID-19 samples collected from the United States, Italy and Spain covered acute and convalescent phases. The cDNA or gDNA used as material had been derived from T cells, B-cell-depleted T cells, or PBMCs.

With 1 base clipped from V and 5 bases from J, the junction kept 5 bases outside the gene matches. This CDR3 comprises 14 residues. CDR1 is SGDLS, CDR2 YYNGEE, per germline. In the original processing: It was from reference gene primer amplification that nucleated cell counts were estimated. The method was immunoSEQ multiplex PCR; TCRdb's version includes in-frame clones alone and lacks a portion of them. That table supplies the V and J calls and clone size; D and trimming were determined from the DNA. The sample records 66,000 or so clones, roughly 78% being singletons. Sample: peripheral blood. This rearrangement joins TRBV9 to TRBJ1-2, with 7 bases identical to TRBD1. This TCR derives from a human donor in a cohort sampled during active COVID-19. The CDR3 sequence: CASSVTTGTYGYTF. CDR3 sequence (DNA): TGTGCCAGCAGCGTAACGACAGGGACGTATGGCTACACCTTC.